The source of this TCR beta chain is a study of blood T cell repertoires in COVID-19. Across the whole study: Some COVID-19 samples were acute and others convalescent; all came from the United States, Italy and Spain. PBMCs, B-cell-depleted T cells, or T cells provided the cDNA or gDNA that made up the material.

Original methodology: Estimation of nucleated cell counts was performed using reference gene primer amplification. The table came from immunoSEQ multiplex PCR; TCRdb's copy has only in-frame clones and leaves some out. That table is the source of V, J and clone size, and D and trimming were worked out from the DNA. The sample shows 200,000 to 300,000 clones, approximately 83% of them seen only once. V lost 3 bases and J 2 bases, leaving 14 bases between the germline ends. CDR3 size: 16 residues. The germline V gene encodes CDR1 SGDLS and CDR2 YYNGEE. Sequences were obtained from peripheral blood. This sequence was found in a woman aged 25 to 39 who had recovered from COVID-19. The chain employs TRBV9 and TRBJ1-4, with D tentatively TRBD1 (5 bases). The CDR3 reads CASSDTQEGTNEKLFF. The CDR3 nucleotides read TGTGCCAGCAGCGATACGCAGGAGGGGACTAATGAAAAACTGTTTTTT. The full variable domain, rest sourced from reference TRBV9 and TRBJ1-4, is DSGVTQTPKHLITATGQRVTLRCSPRSGDLSVYWYQQSLDQGLQFLIQYYNGEERAKGNILERFSAQQFPDLHSELNLSSLELGDSALYFCASSDTQEGTNEKLFFGSGTQLSVL.